This T cell receptor beta chain appears in the sequencing data of a study of identical twins. A note on this clonotype: Its antigen remains unidentified.

Study findings and constraints: Abundant beta clonotypes from cord blood had fewer insertions, unlike memory repertoires, which showed none. Weaker excess twin sharing was seen among beta out-of-frame sequences. Modeled out-of-frame TCR alpha sharing in monozygotic twins fell below observed levels.

V was pared by 7 bases and J by 9 bases, with 10 bases of the junction left unmatched. Germline-derived CDR1 and CDR2 are MDHEN and SYDVKM. The CDR3 sequence is 16 residues long. Template switching introduced a universal primer site, and the cDNA bore unique molecular identifiers. MiXCR, applied by TCRdb to the 5' RACE reads, yields one record per CDR3 protein. This sample has 450,000 or so distinct CDR3 sequences; approximately 14% occur once, and the top ten carry about 0.52%. This sample also appeared in a second study, on yellow fever vaccine responses in identical twins.

The sequence came from a woman aged 18-35 years in good health. Sequences were obtained from CD4+ T cells sorted from blood. This chain links TRBV28 with TRBJ2-2, with 14 bases aligning to TRBD2. The CDR3 DNA sequence: TGTGCCAGCACGTCTTATGGGACTAGCGGGGGACGGGAGCTGTTTTTT. It translates to CASTSYGTSGGRELFF.